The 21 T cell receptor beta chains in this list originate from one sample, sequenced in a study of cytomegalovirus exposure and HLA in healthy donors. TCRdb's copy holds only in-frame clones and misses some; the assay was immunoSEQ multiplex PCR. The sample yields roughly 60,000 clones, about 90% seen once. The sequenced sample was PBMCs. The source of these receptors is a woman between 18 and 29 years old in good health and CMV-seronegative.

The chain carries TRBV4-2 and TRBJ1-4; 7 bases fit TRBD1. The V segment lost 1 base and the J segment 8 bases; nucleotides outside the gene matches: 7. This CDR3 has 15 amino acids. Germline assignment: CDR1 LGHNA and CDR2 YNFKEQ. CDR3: CASSQAEGQAEKLFF. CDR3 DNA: TGTGCCAGCAGCCAAGCCGAAGGACAGGCGGAAAAACTGTTTTTT.

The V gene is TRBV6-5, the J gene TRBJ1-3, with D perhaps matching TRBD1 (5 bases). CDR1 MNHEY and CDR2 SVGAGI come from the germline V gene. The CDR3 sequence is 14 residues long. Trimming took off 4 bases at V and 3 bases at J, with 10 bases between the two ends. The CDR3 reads CASSFQGGGNTIYF. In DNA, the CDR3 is TGTGCCAGCAGTTTCCAGGGAGGTGGAAACACCATATATTTT.

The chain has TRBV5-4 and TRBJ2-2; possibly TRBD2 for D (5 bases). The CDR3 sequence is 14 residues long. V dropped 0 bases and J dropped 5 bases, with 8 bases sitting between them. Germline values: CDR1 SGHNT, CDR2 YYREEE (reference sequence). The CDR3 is CASSLGSETGELFF. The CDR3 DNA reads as TGTGCCAGCAGCTTGGGTAGCGAAACCGGGGAGCTGTTTTTT.

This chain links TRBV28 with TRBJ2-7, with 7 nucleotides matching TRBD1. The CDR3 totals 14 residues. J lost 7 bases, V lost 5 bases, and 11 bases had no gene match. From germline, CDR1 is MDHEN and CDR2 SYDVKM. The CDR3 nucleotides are TGTGCCAGCAGTGCAAGACAGGGTCCAAATGAGCAGTACTTC. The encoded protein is CASSARQGPNEQYF.

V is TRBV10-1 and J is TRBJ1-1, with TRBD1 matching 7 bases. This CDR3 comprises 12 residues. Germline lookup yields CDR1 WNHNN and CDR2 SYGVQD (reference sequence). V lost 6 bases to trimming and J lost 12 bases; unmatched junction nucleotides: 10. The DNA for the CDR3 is TGCGCCAGCAGGCCCAGCAGGGGGGAGACTTTCTTT. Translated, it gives CASRPSRGETFF.

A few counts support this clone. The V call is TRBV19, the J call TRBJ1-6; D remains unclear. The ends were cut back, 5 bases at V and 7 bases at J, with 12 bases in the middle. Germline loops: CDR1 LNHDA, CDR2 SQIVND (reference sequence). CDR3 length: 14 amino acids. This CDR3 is CASSPSLPNSPLHF. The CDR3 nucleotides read TGTGCCAGTAGTCCCTCCCTCCCCAATTCACCCCTCCACTTT.

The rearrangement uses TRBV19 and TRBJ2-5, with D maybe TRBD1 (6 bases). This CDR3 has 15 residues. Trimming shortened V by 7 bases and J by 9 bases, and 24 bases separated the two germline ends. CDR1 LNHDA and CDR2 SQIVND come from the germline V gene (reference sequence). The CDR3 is CASKMAGQPWGSQYF. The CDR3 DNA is TGTGCCAGTAAGATGGCCGGACAGCCTTGGGGGTCCCAGTACTTC.

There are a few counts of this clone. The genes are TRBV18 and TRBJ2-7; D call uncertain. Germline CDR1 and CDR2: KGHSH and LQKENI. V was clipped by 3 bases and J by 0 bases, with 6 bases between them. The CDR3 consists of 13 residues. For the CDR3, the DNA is TGTGCCAGCTCACCGGCCAGCTCCTACGAGCAGTACTTC. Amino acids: CASSPASSYEQYF.

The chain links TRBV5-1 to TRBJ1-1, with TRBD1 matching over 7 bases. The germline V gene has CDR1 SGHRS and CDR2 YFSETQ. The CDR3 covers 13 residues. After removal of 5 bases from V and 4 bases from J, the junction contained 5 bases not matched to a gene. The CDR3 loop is CASRRDRGTEAFF. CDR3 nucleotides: TGCGCCAGCAGGAGGGACAGAGGCACTGAAGCTTTCTTT.

The CDR3 DNA reads TGTGCCAGCAGTCAGGACAGACGGGAGCAGTACTTC. Protein sequence: CASSQDRREQYF. The chain joins TRBV2 to TRBJ2-7; the D gene is possibly TRBD1 (6 bases). The CDR3 is 12 residues long. CDR1 and CDR2 from the germline V gene are SNHLY and FYNNEI. The ends were cut back, 5 bases at V and 7 bases at J, with 12 bases in the middle.

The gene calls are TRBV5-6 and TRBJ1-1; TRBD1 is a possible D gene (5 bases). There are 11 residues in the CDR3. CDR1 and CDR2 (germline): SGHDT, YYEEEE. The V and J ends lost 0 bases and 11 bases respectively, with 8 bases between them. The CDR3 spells CASSLGQSAFF. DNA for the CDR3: TGTGCCAGCAGCTTGGGACAGAGCGCTTTCTTT.

The CDR3 is CASSFLERGPITGELFF. CDR3 nucleotide sequence: TGTGCCAGCAGTTTTCTTGAGCGGGGGCCCATCACCGGGGAGCTGTTTTTT. This sequence joins TRBV28 and TRBJ2-2; TRBD2 aligns across 8 bases. CDR1 MDHEN and CDR2 SYDVKM come from the germline V gene. The CDR3 runs 17 residues. With 3 bases clipped from V and 4 bases from J, the junction kept 10 bases outside the gene matches.

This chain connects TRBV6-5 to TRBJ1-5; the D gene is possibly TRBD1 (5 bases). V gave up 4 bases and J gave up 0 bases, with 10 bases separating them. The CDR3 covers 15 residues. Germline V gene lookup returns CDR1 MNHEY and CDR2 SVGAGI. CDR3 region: CASSSGWYSNQPQHF. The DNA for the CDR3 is TGTGCCAGCAGTTCAGGGTGGTATAGCAATCAGCCCCAGCATTTT.

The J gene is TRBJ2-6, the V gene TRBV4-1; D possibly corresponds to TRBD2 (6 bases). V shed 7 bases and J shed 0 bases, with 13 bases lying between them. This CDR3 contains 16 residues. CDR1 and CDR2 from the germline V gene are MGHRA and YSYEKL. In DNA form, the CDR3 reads TGCGCCAGCACCGGGACTCGGACCTCTGGGGCCAACGTCCTGACTTTC. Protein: CASTGTRTSGANVLTF.

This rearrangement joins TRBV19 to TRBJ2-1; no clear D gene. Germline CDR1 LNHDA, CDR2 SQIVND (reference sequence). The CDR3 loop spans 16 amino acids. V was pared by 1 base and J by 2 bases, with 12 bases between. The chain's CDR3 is CASSIVDRGPYNEQFF. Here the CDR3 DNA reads TGTGCCAGTAGTATAGTAGACCGCGGCCCCTACAATGAGCAGTTCTTC.

CDR3 nucleotide sequence: TGTGCCAGCAGCTTGCTAGCGGCGGGCGAGCAGTACTTC. This sequence encodes CASSLLAAGEQYF. This chain joins TRBV7-2 and TRBJ2-7, with 7 bases fitting TRBD2. Trimming cost V 3 bases and J 6 bases; bases outside gene matches: 5. CDR1 and CDR2 (germline): SGHTA, FQGNSA. The CDR3 loop spans 13 amino acids. The full variable domain, completed using reference TRBV7-2 and TRBJ2-7, is GAGVSQSPSNKVTEKGKDVELRCDPISGHTALYWYRQSLGQGLEFLIYFQGNSAPDKSGLPSDRFSAERTGGSVSTLTIQRTQQEDSAVYLCASSLLAAGEQYFGPGTRLTVT.

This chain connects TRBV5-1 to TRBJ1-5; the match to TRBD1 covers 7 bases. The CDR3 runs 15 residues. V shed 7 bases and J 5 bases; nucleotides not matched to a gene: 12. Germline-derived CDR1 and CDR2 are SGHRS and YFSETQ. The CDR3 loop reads CASHNRDRPYQPQHF. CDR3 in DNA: TGCGCCAGCCACAACCGGGACAGACCCTATCAGCCCCAGCATTTT.

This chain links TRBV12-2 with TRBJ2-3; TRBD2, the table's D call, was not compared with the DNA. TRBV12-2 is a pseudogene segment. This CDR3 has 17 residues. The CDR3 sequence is CASRLESGRARPDTQYF. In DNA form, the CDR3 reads TGTGCAAGTCGCTTAGAAAGCGGGAGGGCTCGGCCAGATACGCAGTATTTT.

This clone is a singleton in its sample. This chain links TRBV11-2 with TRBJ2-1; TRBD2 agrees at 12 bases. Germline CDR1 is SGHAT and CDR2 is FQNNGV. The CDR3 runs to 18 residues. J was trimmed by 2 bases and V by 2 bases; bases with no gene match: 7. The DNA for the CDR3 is TGTGCCAGCAGCTTACGCCTAGCGGGGGGGGGCACCTACAATGAGCAGTTCTTC. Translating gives CASSLRLAGGGTYNEQFF.

In nucleotides, the CDR3 is TGTGCCAGCAGTGTAGTTTTTGGGCTAGCGAGCCCCAACGAGCAGTACTTC. It is translated as CASSVVFGLASPNEQYF. The chain links TRBV2 to TRBJ2-7, with D maybe TRBD2 (6 bases). The CDR3 loop spans 17 amino acids. Trimming left V 4 bases short and J 5 bases short, with 24 bases between. Germline loops: CDR1 SNHLY, CDR2 FYNNEI.

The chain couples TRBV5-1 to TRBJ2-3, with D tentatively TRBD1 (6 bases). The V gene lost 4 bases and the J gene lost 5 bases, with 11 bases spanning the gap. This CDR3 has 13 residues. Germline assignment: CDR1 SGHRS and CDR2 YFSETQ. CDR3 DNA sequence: TGCGCCAGCAGCGCCGCAGGGGTAGATACGCAGTATTTT. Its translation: CASSAAGVDTQYF.